The 18 T cell receptor beta chains given below trace back to one sample, sequenced in a study of graft-versus-host responses after intestinal transplantation (dated by TCRdb to the early 2020s). The library was generated by the immunoSEQ multiplex PCR assay. Held by TCRdb, this immuneACCESS table contains in-frame sequences only and omits some clones. Under half of the omission traces to an unresolved V gene where checked; the cause of the rest is unknown. Across this sample there are 11,000 to 15,000 clones, with approximately 96% seen only once. Jointly, the top ten make up around 0.7% of the sample. The source material was PBMCs, sampled 9 days after transplant. The receptors here all came from a human patient who received an intestinal transplant, so some T cells may come from the graft donor.

This clone was found a few times. This chain links TRBV21-1 with TRBJ2-1; the D segment call TRBD2 is taken from the table without a DNA check. TRBV21-1 is listed as a pseudogene. This CDR3 is built from 15 residues. CDR3 bases: TGTGCCAGCACAGATCGACTGGGCTCCTACAATGAGCAGTTCTTC. Its protein is CASTDRLGSYNEQFF.

The CDR3 protein is CASSLYDGQETQYF. In DNA form, the CDR3 reads TGTGCCAGCAGCTTATACGACGGGCAAGAGACCCAGTACTTC. The chain couples TRBV7-9 to TRBJ2-5; no clear D gene. Germline V lookup: CDR1 SEHNR, CDR2 FQNEAQ (reference sequence). V dropped 2 bases and J dropped 2 bases, with 9 bases sitting between them. CDR3 size: 14 residues.

As for this clone: Other DNA sequences in the same sample also yield this CDR3. The rearrangement joins TRBV6-5 to TRBJ2-1, with D tentatively TRBD1 (5 bases). In germline, CDR1 is MNHEY, CDR2 SVGAGI. V was trimmed by 2 bases and J by 7 bases, leaving 6 bases between them. The CDR3 length is 12 residues. DNA for the CDR3: TGTGCCAGCAGTTACCAGGGTAATGAGCAGTTCTTC. Encoded protein: CASSYQGNEQFF.

The rearrangement links TRBV29-1 to TRBJ2-4; D call uncertain. V lost 5 bases, J lost 2 bases, and 10 bases lay in between. Germline CDR1 SQVTM, CDR2 ANQGSEA. The CDR3 has 13 amino acids. The CDR3 is CSVPGPPKNIQYF. The CDR3 DNA reads TGCAGCGTTCCCGGACCGCCCAAAAACATTCAGTACTTC.

This clone was seen more than once but under ten times. The chain carries TRBV7-9 and TRBJ2-1; D is possibly TRBD2 (6 bases). The CDR3 runs 15 residues. CDR1 SEHNR and CDR2 FQNEAQ come from the germline V gene (reference sequence). V shed 5 bases and J shed 0 bases, with 11 bases lying between them. CDR3 sequence reads: CASSPRGSSYNEQFF. The CDR3 bases are TGTGCCAGCAGCCCTCGGGGGAGCTCCTACAATGAGCAGTTCTTC.

V gene TRBV7-8 combines with J gene TRBJ2-5; no definite D call. CDR1 and CDR2 from the germline V gene are SGHVS and FQNEAQ. V dropped 6 bases and J dropped 5 bases, with 7 bases sitting between them. The CDR3 is 11 residues long. The DNA of the CDR3 is TGTGCCAGCAGTCGTAAGGAGACCCAGTACTTC. Translated: CASSRKETQYF.

V usage is TRBV19 and J usage is TRBJ1-1; D unclear. CDR1 and CDR2 from the germline V gene are LNHDA and SQIVND (reference sequence). This CDR3 is 11 amino acids long. The V gene lost 3 bases and the J gene lost 5 bases, with 4 bases spanning the gap. The CDR3 DNA sequence: TGTGCCAGTAGTATTGGTACTGAAGCTTTCTTT. It specifies CASSIGTEAFF.

The chain combines TRBV12-1 with TRBJ1-2. TRBV12-1 is an annotated pseudogene. There are 12 residues in the CDR3. The CDR3 nucleotides read TGTGCCAGCAGCTTTCGGGGGTTTGGCTACACCTTC. Amino acids: CASSFRGFGYTF.

The chain has TRBV28 and TRBJ2-1; D is uncertain. With 2 bases removed from V and 4 bases from J, the gap between germline ends came to 6 bases. This CDR3 contains 13 residues. The germline V gene has CDR1 MDHEN and CDR2 SYDVKM. The CDR3 DNA reads as TGTGCCAGCAGTTTAAGGCAATACAATGAGCAGTTCTTC. Its protein product is CASSLRQYNEQFF.

V is TRBV27 and J is TRBJ2-1, with D hard to call. The CDR3 extends over 11 amino acids. CDR1 is MNHEY, CDR2 SMNVEV, per germline (reference sequence). V dropped 3 bases and J dropped 4 bases, with 1 base sitting between them. The CDR3 loop reads CASSFYNEQFF. The CDR3 region has the DNA TGTGCCAGCAGTTTTTACAATGAGCAGTTCTTC.

This sequence joins TRBV13 and TRBJ2-2; D is unclear. The germline V and J ends were trimmed by 1 base and 8 bases, with 2 bases remaining between them. The CDR3 contains 11 residues. Germline values: CDR1 PRHDT, CDR2 FYEKMQ (reference sequence). The DNA for the CDR3 is TGTGCCAGCAGCTTAGAGGGGGAGCTGTTTTTT. This sequence encodes CASSLEGELFF.

The chain joins TRBV14 to TRBJ2-7; D gene ambiguous. Germline V gene data show CDR1 as SGHDN and CDR2 as FVKESK. The CDR3 covers 12 residues. V was clipped by 1 base and J by 9 bases, with 10 bases between them. The CDR3 DNA sequence: TGTGCCAGCAGCCAAGGGTTCCCAAGGCAGTACTTC. Protein: CASSQGFPRQYF. Looking up the rest from reference TRBV14 and TRBJ2-7 gives the full variable domain: EAGVTQFPSHSVIEKGQTVTLRCDPISGHDNLYWYRRVMGKEIKFLLHFVKESKQDESGMPNNRFLAERTGGTYSTLKVQPAELEDSGVYFCASSQGFPRQYFGPGTRLTVT.

The rearrangement links TRBV7-9 to TRBJ2-7; D is unresolved. This CDR3 contains 16 residues. Trimming removed 1 base at V and 3 bases at J, with 16 bases between. CDR1 and CDR2 from the germline V gene are SEHNR and FQNEAQ (reference sequence). The CDR3 nucleotides read TGTGCCAGCAGCTTAGTGGCGCCCGGTACTAACTACGAGCAGTACTTC. It is translated as CASSLVAPGTNYEQYF.

V and J are TRBV7-8 and TRBJ1-5; no reliable D call. Trimming removed 1 base from V and 4 bases from J, with 23 bases in between. The CDR3 contains 19 residues. Per germline, CDR1 SGHVS and CDR2 FQNEAQ. In DNA, the CDR3 is TGTGCCAGCAGCTTAGGGCCCTCATCGGTGGGCAGCCTAAATCAGCCCCAGCATTTT. Protein product: CASSLGPSSVGSLNQPQHF. The full variable domain, with the rest looked up from reference TRBV7-8 and TRBJ1-5, is GAGVSQSPRYKVAKRGQDVALRCDPISGHVSLFWYQQALGQGPEFLTYFQNEAQLDKSGLPSDRFFAERPEGSVSTLKIQRTQQEDSAVYLCASSLGPSSVGSLNQPQHFGDGTRLSIL.

V is TRBV7-6 and J is TRBJ2-3; D remains ambiguous. CDR1 SGHVS and CDR2 FNYEAQ come from the germline V gene. V dropped 1 base and J dropped 6 bases, with 8 bases sitting between them. The CDR3 extends over 13 amino acids. The CDR3 spells CASSLVVGDTQYF. The CDR3 DNA is TGTGCCAGCAGCTTAGTTGTCGGTGATACGCAGTATTTT.

This sequence joins TRBV4-1 and TRBJ1-5; D not certain. Trimming took off 2 bases at V and 7 bases at J, with 12 bases between the two ends. Germline assignment: CDR1 MGHRA and CDR2 YSYEKL. The CDR3 has 14 amino acids. The CDR3 sequence: CASSQRDEGQPQHF. The DNA for the CDR3 is TGCGCCAGCAGCCAACGAGACGAGGGCCAGCCCCAGCATTTT.

J is TRBJ1-5 and V is TRBV2, with TRBD1 matching 8 bases. V gave up 6 bases and J gave up 5 bases; unmatched junction bases: 9. From germline, CDR1 is SNHLY and CDR2 FYNNEI. This CDR3 is built from 15 residues. The DNA for the CDR3 is TGTGCCAGCAGGGCGGGGACAGGAGTTGATCAGCCCCAGCATTTT. Residues: CASRAGTGVDQPQHF.

The chain employs TRBV2 and TRBJ2-1; 7 bases match TRBD2. The V and J ends lost 5 bases and 5 bases, in that order; junction bases with no gene match: 15. The germline V gene encodes CDR1 SNHLY and CDR2 FYNNEI. The CDR3 totals 17 residues. Written as DNA, the CDR3 is TGTGCCAGCAGTCCCCCGGGCGGGAGAATCTTGGACAATGAGCAGTTCTTC. Protein product: CASSPPGGRILDNEQFF.